The present entry profiles one T cell receptor beta chain with its context. The entry originates in a study of blood T cell repertoires in COVID-19. Study background: The United States, Italy and Spain provided the acute and convalescent COVID-19 samples. The analysed material was cDNA or gDNA that came from T cells, B-cell-depleted T cells, or PBMCs.

The CDR3 sequence is 15 residues long. CDR1 is LNHDA, CDR2 SQIVND, per germline (reference sequence). V was pared by 6 bases and J by 6 bases, with 10 bases of the junction left unmatched. Source study methods: The authors estimated nucleated cell counts from reference gene primer amplification. Using immunoSEQ multiplex PCR, the repertoire was profiled, and TCRdb retains in-frame clones only, with some absent. The V and J calls and the clone size are those of that table, but D and trimming were determined from the DNA. The table lists over 200,000 clones, around 87% of them singletons. The receptor was isolated from a woman in her fifties or sixties with acute or convalescent COVID-19. The V gene is TRBV19, the J gene TRBJ1-5; 8 bases match TRBD1. The sequencing input was peripheral blood. The CDR3 spells CASRPWTGLGQPQHF. The CDR3 DNA reads as TGTGCCAGTAGGCCCTGGACAGGGCTGGGTCAGCCCCAGCATTTT. The entire variable domain, with the rest obtained from reference TRBV19 and TRBJ1-5, is as follows: DGGITQSPKYLFRKEGQNVTLSCEQNLNHDAMYWYRQDPGQGLRLIYYSQIVNDFQKGDIAEGYSVSREKKESFPLTVTSAQKNPTAFYLCASRPWTGLGQPQHFGDGTRLSIL.